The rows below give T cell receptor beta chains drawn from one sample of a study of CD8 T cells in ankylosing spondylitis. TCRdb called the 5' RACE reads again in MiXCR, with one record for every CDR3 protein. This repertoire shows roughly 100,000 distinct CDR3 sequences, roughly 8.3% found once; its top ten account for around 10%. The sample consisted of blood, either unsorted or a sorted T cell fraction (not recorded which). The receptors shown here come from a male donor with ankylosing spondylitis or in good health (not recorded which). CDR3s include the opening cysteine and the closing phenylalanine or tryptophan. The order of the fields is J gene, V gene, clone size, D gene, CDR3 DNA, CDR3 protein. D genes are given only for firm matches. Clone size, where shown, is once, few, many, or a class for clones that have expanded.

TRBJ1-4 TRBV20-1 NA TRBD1 TGCAGCGCTAGACAATATATGTCCGGACAGGGTAATGCAAAACTGTTTTTT CSARQYMSGQGNAKLFF
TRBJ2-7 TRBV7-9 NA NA TGTGCCAGCAGCTTCCGGGGCAGGGCTAAGCAGTACTTC CASSFRGRAKQYF
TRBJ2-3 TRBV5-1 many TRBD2 TGCGCCAGCAGACTGGCTAGCGGGATGACCACAGATACGCAGTATTTT CASRLASGMTTDTQYF
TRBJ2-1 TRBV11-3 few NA TGTGCCAGCAGCTTAGACCGGGACCAGCAGTTCTTC CASSLDRDQQFF
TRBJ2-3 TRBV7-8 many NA TGTGCCAGCAGCACAGTCCCCTATACGCAGTATTTT CASSTVPYTQYF
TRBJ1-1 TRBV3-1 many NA TGTGCCAGCAGCCAAGCGCGGGCCCGAGCTTTCTTT CASSQARARAFF
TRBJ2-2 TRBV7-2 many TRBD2 TGTGCCAGCAGCTCCGGACTAGCGGGGATCACCGGGGAGCTGTTTTTT CASSSGLAGITGELFF
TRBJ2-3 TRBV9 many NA TGTGCCAGCAGCGTAGAAGGTTTCACAGATACGCAGTATTTT CASSVEGFTDTQYF
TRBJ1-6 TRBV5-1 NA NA TGCGCCAGCAGCTTGGTTTCGGGACATGGGGATTCACCCCTCCACTTT CASSLVSGHGDSPLHF
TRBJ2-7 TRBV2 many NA TGTGCCAGCAGTGAAGGTCCTAGCTACGAGCAGTACTTC CASSEGPSYEQYF
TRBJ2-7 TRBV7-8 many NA TGTGCCAGCATTGGAGTCTCCTACGAGCAGTACTTC CASIGVSYEQYF
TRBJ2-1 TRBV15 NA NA TGTGCCACCAGCAGAGCCCGGGAGTACAATGAGCAGTTCTTC CATSRAREYNEQFF
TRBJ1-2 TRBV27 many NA TGTGCCAGCAGAGCGGACAGTAACTATGGCTACACCTTC CASRADSNYGYTF
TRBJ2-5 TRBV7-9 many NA TGTGCCAGCAGCCTCGGGACGGCGGGGGCAGAGACCCAGTACTTC CASSLGTAGAETQYF
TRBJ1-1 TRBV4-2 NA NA TGTGCCAGCAGCCAAGACTGGGACGGGAACACTGAAGCTTTCTTT CASSQDWDGNTEAFF
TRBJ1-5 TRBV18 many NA TGTGCCAGCTCACCAGGGATGTCGTATAGCAATCAGCCCCAGCATTTT CASSPGMSYSNQPQHF
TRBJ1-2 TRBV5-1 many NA TGCGCCAGCAGCTTGAACAGGGAAGGAGATGGCTACACCTTC CASSLNREGDGYTF
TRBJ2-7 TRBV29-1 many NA TGCAGCGTTGTGGGGGACACCCTTCACTCCTACGAGCAGTACTTC CSVVGDTLHSYEQYF
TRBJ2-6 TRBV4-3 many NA TGCGCCAGCAGCCAGGACGGGGCACCCTCTGGGGCCAACGTCCTGACTTTC CASSQDGAPSGANVLTF
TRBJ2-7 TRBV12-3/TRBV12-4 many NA TGTGCCAGCAGTTTTTCAGCACCGAGCGAGCAGTACTTC CASSFSAPSEQYF
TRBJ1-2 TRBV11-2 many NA TGTGCCATCAAAACAGGGTATGGCTACACCTTC CAIKTGYGYTF
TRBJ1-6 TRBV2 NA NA TGTGCCAGCGCCCAACCCGAGAGCTCCTATAATTCACCCCTCCACTTT CASAQPESSYNSPLHF
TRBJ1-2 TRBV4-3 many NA TGCGCCAGCAGCCAAGGATACTATGGCTACACCTTC CASSQGYYGYTF
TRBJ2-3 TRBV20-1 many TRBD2 TGCAGAAGTAGCGGGGGGGCCTCTGAAGATACGCAGTATTTT CRSSGGASEDTQYF
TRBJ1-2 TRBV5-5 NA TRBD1 TGTGCCAGCAGCCCAGGGGGCGGGCGTGGCTATGGCTACACCTTC CASSPGGGRGYGYTF
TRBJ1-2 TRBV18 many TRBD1 TGTGCCAGCTCACCACCTGGGACAGATAATTATGGCTACACCTTC CASSPPGTDNYGYTF
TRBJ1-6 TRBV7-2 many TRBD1 TGTGCCAGCAGCTTGGGGACAGGGTATAATTCACCCCTCCACTTT CASSLGTGYNSPLHF
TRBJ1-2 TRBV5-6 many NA TGTGCCAGCAGCATCCTGAGGACTCACTATGGCTACACCTTC CASSILRTHYGYTF
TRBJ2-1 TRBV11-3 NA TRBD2 TGTGCCAGCAGCAAACTAGCGGGACTCGATGAGCAGTTCTTC CASSKLAGLDEQFF
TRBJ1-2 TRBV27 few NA TGTGCCAGCAGTTTCCGTGGATTTTTAGGCTACACCTTC CASSFRGFLGYTF
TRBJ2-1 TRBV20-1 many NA TGCAGTGCCAGGGGGGGACAGAGCTCCTACAATGAGCAGTTCTTC CSARGGQSSYNEQFF
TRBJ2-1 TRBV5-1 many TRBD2 TGCGCCAGCAGCATTAGCGGGAGTGTCTACAATGAGCAGTTCTTC CASSISGSVYNEQFF
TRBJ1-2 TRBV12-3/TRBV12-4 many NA TGTGCCAGCAGTGCCCGTGGCTATGGCTACACCTTC CASSARGYGYTF
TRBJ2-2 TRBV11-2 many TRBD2 TGTGCCAGCAGCTTAGGACTAGCGGGCGTCGGGGAGCTGTTTTTT CASSLGLAGVGELFF
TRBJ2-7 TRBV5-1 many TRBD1 TGCGCCAGCAGCTCGGGACAGGTCCCCTCCTACGAGCAGTACTTC CASSSGQVPSYEQYF
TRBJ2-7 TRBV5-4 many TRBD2 TGTGCCAGCAGCGGAAGGGCTAGCGGGGAAGGATACGAGCAGTACTTC CASSGRASGEGYEQYF
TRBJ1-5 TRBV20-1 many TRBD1 TGCAGTGCTGGTACGGGACAGGGCAGGTATACTCATTATCAGCCCCAGCATTTT CSAGTGQGRYTHYQPQHF
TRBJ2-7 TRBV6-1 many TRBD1 TGTGCCAGCAGTAAGGGACAGGGGGCTGTCTACGAGCAGTACTTC CASSKGQGAVYEQYF
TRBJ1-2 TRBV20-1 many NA TGCAGTGCCCCCCCGGCGGGGTACTATGGCTACACCTTC CSAPPAGYYGYTF
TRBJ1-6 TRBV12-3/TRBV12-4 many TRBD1 TGTGCCAGCAGTTTACGACAGGGGGCTTCACCCCTCCACTTT CASSLRQGASPLHF
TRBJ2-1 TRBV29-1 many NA TGCAGCGTTGAAGATCTGGAGGGGAGCTCCTACAATGAGCAGTTCTTC CSVEDLEGSSYNEQFF
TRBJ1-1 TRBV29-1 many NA TGCAGCGTTGCGGCGGGGAGCACTGAAGCTTTCTTT CSVAAGSTEAFF
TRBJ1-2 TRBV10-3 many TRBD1 TGTGCCATCAGTGACCCCGCGGACAGGGGGTATGGCTACACCTTC CAISDPADRGYGYTF
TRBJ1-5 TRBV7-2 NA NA TGTGCCAGCAGCTACCGCTGGCTTGATCAGCCCCAGCATTTT CASSYRWLDQPQHF
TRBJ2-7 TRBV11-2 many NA TGTGCCAGCAGCTTTACCGGGAGTGTCGACGAGCAGTACTTC CASSFTGSVDEQYF
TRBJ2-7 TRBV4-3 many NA TGCGCCAGCAGCCAAGAATATAGAGGCAAGACCTACGAGCAGTACTTC CASSQEYRGKTYEQYF
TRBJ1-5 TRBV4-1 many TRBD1 TGCGCCAGCAGCTACACAACAGGGGCTTTTAGCAATCAGCCCCAGCATTTT CASSYTTGAFSNQPQHF
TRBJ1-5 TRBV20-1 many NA TGCAGTGCTGAGAGGACACACAATCAGCCCCAGCATTTT CSAERTHNQPQHF
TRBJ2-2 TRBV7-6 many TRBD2 TGTGCCAGCAGCGCTAGCGGGGGGTACACCGGGGAGCTGTTTTTT CASSASGGYTGELFF
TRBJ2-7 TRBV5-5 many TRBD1 TGTGCCAGCAGCCGATTATCGGGACAGACCTACGAGCAGTACTTC CASSRLSGQTYEQYF
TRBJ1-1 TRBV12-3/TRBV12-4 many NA TGTGCCAGCAGCCGAGGACAGCAAAACACTGAAGCTTTCTTT CASSRGQQNTEAFF
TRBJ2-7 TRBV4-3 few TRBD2 TGCGCCAGCAGCTTATTGACTAGCGGGAGTCGTGGGGAGCAGTACTTC CASSLLTSGSRGEQYF
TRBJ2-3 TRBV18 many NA TGTGCCAGCTCACCAGGGGAAATTACAGATACGCAGTATTTT CASSPGEITDTQYF
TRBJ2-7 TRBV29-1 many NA TGCAGCGTTGAAGATGGGAGAGAGCAGTACTTC CSVEDGREQYF
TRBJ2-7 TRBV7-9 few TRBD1 TGTGCCAGCAGCCCACGGGACAGCAACTCCTACGAGCAGTACTTC CASSPRDSNSYEQYF
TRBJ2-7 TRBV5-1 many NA TGCGCCAGCAGCTTGGGCTTCTCGATTTACGAGCAGTACTTC CASSLGFSIYEQYF
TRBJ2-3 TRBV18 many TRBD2 TGTGCCAGCTCACCAATCAGCGGGAGGGCCCCAGATACGCAGTATTTT CASSPISGRAPDTQYF
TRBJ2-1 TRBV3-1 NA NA TGTGCCAGCAGCCCATCCTTTTTGTCGGGACCTCCATACAATGAGCAGTTCTTC CASSPSFLSGPPYNEQFF
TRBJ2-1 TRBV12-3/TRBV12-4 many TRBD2 TGTGCCAGCAGTGGCTGGGAGACTAGCCGCAGGGATGAGCAGTTCTTC CASSGWETSRRDEQFF
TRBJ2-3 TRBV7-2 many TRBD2 TGTGCCAGCAGCTTAGCTGCGGTGGGAGGGGCCCAAGGTACGCAGTATTTT CASSLAAVGGAQGTQYF